This T cell receptor beta chain emerged from a study of radiation and T cells in renal cell carcinoma. The time point is: blood 4 weeks post-SBRT, at nephrectomy. The sample's treatment: 15 Gy SBRT to primary tumor, nephrectomy 4 weeks later. Blood was sampled at baseline, 2 weeks and 4 weeks after SBRT. Profiled with immunoSEQ multiplex PCR; TCRdb holds only in-frame clones, not every one. This repertoire shows 130,000 to 150,000 clones, less than 90% found once; its top ten account for about a sixth. Sequencing was performed on blood, taken from a patient whose treatment included radiotherapy and nephrectomy. This sequence was found in a woman between 45 and 65 years old with renal cell carcinoma.

The DNA for the CDR3 is TGCGCCAGCAGCCAAGAGGTTGGGCAGCCCCAGCATTTT. Translated, it gives CASSQEVGQPQHF. V gene TRBV4-1 combines with J gene TRBJ1-5; D gene uncertain. The CDR3 covers 13 residues. Germline V gene lookup returns CDR1 MGHRA and CDR2 YSYEKL. Trimming took 0 bases from V and 7 from J, leaving 7 bases between them.